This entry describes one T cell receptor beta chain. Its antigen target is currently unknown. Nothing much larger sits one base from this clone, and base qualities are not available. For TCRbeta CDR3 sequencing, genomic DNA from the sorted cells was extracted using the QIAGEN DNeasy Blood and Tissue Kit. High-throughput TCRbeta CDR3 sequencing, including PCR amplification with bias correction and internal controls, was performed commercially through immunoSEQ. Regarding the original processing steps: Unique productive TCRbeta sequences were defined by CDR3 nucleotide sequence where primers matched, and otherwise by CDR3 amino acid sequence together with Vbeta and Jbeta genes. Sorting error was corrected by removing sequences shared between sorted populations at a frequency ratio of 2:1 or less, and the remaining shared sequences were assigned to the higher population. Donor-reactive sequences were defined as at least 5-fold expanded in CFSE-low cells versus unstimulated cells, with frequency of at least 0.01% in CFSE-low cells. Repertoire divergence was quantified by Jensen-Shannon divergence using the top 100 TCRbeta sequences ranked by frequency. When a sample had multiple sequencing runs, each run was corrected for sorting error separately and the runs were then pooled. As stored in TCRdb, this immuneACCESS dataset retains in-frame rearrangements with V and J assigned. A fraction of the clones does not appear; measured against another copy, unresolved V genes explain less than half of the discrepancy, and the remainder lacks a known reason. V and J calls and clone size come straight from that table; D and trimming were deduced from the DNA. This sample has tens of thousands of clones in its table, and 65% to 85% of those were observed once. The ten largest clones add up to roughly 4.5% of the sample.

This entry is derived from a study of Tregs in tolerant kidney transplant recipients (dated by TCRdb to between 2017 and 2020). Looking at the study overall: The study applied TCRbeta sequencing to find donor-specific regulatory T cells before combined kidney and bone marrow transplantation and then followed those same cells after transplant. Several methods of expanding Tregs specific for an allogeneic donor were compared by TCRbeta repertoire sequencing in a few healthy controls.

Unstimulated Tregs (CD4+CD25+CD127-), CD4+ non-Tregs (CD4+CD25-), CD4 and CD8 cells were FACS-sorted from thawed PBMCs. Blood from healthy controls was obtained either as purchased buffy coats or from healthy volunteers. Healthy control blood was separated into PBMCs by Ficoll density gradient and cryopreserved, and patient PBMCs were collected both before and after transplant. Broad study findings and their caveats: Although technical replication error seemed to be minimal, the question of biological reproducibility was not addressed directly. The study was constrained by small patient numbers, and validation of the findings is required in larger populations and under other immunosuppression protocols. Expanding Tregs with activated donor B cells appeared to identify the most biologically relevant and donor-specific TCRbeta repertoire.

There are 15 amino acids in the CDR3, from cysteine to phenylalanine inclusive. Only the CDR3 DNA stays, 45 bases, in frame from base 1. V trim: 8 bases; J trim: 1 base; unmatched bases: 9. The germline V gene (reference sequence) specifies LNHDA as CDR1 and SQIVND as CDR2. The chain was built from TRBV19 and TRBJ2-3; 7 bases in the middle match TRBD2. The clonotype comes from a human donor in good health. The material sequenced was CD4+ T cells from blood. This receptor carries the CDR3 CASLKRGKGTDTQYF. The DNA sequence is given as TGTGCCAGTCTGAAGCGGGGCAAGGGCACAGATACGCAGTATTTT.